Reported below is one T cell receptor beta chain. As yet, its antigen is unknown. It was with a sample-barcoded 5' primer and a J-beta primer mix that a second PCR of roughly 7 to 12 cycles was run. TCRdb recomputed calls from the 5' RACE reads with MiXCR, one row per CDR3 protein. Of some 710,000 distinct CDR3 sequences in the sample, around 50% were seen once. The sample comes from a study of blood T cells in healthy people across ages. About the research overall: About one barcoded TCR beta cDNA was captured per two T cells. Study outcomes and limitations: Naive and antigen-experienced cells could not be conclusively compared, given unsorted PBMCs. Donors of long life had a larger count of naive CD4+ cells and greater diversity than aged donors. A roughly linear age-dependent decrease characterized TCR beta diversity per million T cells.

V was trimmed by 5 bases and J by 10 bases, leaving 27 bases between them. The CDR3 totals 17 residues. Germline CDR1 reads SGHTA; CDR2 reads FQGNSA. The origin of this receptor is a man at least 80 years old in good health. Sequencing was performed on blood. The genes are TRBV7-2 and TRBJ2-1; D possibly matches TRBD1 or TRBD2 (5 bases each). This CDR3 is CASSLHTLGAGTGEQFF. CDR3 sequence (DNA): TGTGCCAGCAGCCTACATACTCTCGGAGCCGGGACCGGGGAGCAGTTCTTC.